Reported below is one T cell receptor beta chain. Its antigen remains unidentified. Sequenced by immunoSEQ multiplex PCR; TCRdb stores in-frame clones only, minus some. In the table there are approximately 110,000 clones, about 91% of which are singletons. This entry belongs to a study of T cell repertoires and HLA-DP antigens. The CDR3 length is 14 residues. The V end was cut by 2 bases, the J end by 4 bases, with 12 bases between. Germline CDR1 SGHRS, CDR2 YFSETQ. This TCR came from a young woman in good health and CMV-seronegative. Sequencing used CD4+ T cells from PBMCs. The chain uses TRBV5-1 and TRBJ1-1, with TRBD1 as a possible D gene (5 bases). The CDR3 region is CASSFLREGTEAFF. DNA for the CDR3: TGCGCCAGCAGCTTCCTCAGGGAGGGCACTGAAGCTTTCTTT.